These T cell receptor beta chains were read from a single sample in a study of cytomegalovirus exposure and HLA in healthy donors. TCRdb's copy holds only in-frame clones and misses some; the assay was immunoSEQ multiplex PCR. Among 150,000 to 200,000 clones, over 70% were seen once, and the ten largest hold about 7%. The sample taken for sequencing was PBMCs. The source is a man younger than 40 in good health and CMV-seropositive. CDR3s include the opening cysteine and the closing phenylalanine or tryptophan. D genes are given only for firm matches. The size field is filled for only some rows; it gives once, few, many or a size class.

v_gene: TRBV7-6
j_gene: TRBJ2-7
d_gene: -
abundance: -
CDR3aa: CASSLAPRQNYEQYF
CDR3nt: TGTGCCAGCAGCTTAGCCCCGCGGCAGAACTACGAGCAGTACTTC

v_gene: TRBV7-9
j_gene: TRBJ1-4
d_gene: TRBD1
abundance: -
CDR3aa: CASSLSGGGREKLFF
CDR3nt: TGTGCCAGCAGCTTATCAGGGGGCGGAAGGGAAAAACTGTTTTTT

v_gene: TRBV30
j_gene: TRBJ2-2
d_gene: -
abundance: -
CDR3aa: CAWSGDSSSGELFF
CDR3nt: TGTGCCTGGAGTGGGGACTCTTCCTCCGGGGAGCTGTTTTTT

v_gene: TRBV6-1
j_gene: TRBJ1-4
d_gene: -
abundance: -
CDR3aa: CASSEASYNEKLFF
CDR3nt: TGTGCCAGCAGTGAAGCGTCGTATAATGAAAAACTGTTTTTT

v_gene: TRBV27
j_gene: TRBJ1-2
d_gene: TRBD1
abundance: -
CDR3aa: CASGTGDLYGYTF
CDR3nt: TGTGCCAGCGGGACAGGGGATCTCTATGGCTACACCTTC

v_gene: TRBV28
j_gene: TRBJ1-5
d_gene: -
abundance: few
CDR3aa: CASSDPGNQPQHF
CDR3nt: TGTGCCAGCAGTGATCCAGGCAATCAGCCCCAGCATTTT

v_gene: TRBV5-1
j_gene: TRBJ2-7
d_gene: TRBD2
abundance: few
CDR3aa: CASSLTSGSHEQYF
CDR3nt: TGCGCCAGCAGCTTGACTAGCGGGAGCCACGAGCAGTACTTC

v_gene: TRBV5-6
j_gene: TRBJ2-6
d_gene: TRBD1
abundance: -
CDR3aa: CASSMTGGAGANVLTF
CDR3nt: TGTGCCAGCAGCATGACAGGGGGCGCTGGGGCCAACGTCCTGACTTTC

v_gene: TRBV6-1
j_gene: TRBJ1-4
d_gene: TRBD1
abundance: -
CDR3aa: CASSARQGAGEKLFF
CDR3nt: TGTGCCAGCAGTGCACGACAGGGGGCTGGAGAAAAACTGTTTTTT

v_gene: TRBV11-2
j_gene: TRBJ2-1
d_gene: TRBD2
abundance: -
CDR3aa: CASSLEVGTSSYNEQFF
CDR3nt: TGTGCCAGCAGCTTAGAGGTTGGGACTAGCTCCTACAATGAGCAGTTCTTC

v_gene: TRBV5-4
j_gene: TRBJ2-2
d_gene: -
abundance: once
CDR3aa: CASSLDPGANTGELFF
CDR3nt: TGTGCCAGCAGCTTGGATCCAGGGGCGAACACCGGGGAGCTGTTTTTT

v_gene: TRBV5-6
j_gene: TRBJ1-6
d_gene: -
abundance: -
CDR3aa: CASSLARDYNSPLHF
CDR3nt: TGTGCCAGCAGCTTGGCCAGGGACTATAATTCACCCCTCCACTTT

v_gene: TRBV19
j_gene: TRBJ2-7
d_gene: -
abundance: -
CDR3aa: CASSMAARSYEQYF
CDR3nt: TGTGCCAGTAGTATGGCGGCTAGATCCTACGAGCAGTACTTC

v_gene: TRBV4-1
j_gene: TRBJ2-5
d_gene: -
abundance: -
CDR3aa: CASSQSELPIETQYF
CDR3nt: TGCGCCAGCAGCCAAAGCGAACTACCGATCGAGACCCAGTACTTC

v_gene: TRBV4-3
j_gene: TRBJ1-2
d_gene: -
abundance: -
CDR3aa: CASSQDLGRGNYGYTF
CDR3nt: TGCGCCAGCAGCCAAGATCTCGGGCGGGGCAACTATGGCTACACCTTC

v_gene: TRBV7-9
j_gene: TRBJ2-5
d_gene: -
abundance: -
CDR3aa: CASSMWRLTQETQYF
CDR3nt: TGTGCCAGCAGCATGTGGAGGCTCACCCAAGAGACCCAGTACTTC

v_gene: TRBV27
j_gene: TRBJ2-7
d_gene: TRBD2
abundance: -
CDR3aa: CASRPGTSVFPQTYEQYF
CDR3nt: TGTGCCAGCAGACCCGGGACTAGCGTCTTCCCACAAACCTACGAGCAGTACTTC

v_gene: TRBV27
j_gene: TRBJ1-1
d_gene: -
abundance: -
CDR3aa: CASSLSPRAHTEAFF
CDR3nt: TGTGCCAGCAGTCTGAGCCCGAGGGCACACACTGAAGCTTTCTTT

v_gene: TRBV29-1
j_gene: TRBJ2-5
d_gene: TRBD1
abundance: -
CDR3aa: CSVVTDRIQETQYF
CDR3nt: TGCAGCGTTGTTACGGACAGGATCCAAGAGACCCAGTACTTC

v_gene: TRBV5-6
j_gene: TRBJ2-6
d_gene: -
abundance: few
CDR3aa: CASSLVPRELAGANVLTF
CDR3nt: TGTGCCAGCAGCTTGGTACCGAGGGAGCTGGCTGGGGCCAACGTCCTGACTTTC

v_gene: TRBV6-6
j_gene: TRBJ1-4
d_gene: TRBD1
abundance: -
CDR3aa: CASSYRGQTNEKLFF
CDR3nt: TGTGCCAGCAGTTACCGGGGACAGACTAATGAAAAACTGTTTTTT

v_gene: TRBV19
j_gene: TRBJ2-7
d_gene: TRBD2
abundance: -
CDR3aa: CASNPRAGSSYEQYF
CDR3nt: TGTGCCAGTAATCCCCGAGCGGGGAGCTCCTACGAGCAGTACTTC

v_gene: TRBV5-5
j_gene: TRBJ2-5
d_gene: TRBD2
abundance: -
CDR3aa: CASSPWGGETQYF
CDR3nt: TGTGCCAGCAGTCCTTGGGGGGGTGAGACCCAGTACTTC

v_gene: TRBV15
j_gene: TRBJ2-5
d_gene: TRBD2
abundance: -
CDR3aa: CATSRDGGTSGSETQYF
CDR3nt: TGTGCCACCAGCAGAGATGGGGGGACTAGCGGGAGCGAGACCCAGTACTTC

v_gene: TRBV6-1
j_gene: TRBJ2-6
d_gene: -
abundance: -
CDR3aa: CASSQGAGANVLTF
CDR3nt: TGTGCCAGCAGCCAGGGTGCTGGGGCCAACGTCCTGACTTTC

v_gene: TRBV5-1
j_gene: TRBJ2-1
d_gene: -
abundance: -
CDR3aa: CASSLSQYNEQFF
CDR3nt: TGCGCCAGCAGCTTGTCGCAGTACAATGAGCAGTTCTTC

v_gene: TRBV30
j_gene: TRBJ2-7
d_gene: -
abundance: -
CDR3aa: CAWSVRQTSRNEQYF
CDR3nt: TGTGCCTGGAGTGTACGGCAAACTAGCAGGAACGAGCAGTACTTC

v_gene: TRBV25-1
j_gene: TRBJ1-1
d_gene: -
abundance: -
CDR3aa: CASSESTGMNTEAFF
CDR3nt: TGTGCCAGCAGTGAATCTACAGGGATGAACACTGAAGCTTTCTTT

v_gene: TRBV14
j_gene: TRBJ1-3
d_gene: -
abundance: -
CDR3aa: CASSQDLGNTIYF
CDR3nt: TGTGCCAGCAGCCAAGATCTTGGAAACACCATATATTTT

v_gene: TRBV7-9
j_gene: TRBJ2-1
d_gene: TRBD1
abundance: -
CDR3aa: CASSTTRDSAYNEQFF
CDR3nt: TGTGCCAGCAGCACCACCCGGGACAGCGCGTACAATGAGCAGTTCTTC

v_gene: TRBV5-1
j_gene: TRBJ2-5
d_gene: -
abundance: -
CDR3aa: CASTSGRGETQYF
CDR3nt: TGCGCCAGCACCAGTGGGCGGGGAGAGACCCAGTACTTC

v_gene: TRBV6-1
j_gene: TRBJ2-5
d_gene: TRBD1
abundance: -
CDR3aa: CASSEGVGTGPGETQYF
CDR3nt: TGTGCCAGCAGTGAAGGCGTCGGGACAGGGCCCGGGGAGACCCAGTACTTC

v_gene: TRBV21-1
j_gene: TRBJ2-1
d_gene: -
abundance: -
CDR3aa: CASNPWAPSSYNEQFF
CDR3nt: TGTGCCAGCAATCCCTGGGCCCCGAGCTCCTACAATGAGCAGTTCTTC

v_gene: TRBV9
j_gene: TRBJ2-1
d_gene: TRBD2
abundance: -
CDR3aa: CASSRAGDYNEQFF
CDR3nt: TGTGCCAGCAGCAGAGCGGGGGACTACAATGAGCAGTTCTTC

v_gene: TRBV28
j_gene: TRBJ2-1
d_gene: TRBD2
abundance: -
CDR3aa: CASSLGLAGVDEQFF
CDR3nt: TGTGCCAGCAGTTTAGGGCTAGCGGGAGTGGATGAGCAGTTCTTC

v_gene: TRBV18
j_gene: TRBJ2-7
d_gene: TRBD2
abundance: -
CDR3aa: CASSPRASGDNEQYF
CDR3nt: TGTGCCAGCTCACCAAGAGCTAGCGGGGATAACGAGCAGTACTTC

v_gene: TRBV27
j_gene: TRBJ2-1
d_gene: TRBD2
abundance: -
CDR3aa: CASSDRTSGSYNEQFF
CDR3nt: TGTGCCAGCAGTGATCGGACTAGCGGGAGCTACAATGAGCAGTTCTTC

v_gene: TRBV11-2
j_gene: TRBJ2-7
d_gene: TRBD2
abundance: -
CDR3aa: CASSLDAGVYEQYF
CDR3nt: TGTGCCAGCAGCTTAGATGCGGGAGTCTACGAGCAGTACTTC

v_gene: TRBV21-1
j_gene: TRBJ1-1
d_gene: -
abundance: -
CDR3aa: CASSKVGETNTEAFF
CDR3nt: TGTGCCAGCAGCAAAGTAGGGGAAACGAACACTGAAGCTTTCTTT

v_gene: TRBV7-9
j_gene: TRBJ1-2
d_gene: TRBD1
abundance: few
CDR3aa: CASSPRDRVYGYTF
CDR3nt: TGTGCCAGCAGCCCCCGGGACAGGGTCTATGGCTACACCTTC

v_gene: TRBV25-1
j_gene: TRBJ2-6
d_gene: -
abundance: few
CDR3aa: CASSEAGNSGANVLTF
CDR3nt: TGTGCCAGCAGTGAGGCGGGAAACTCTGGGGCCAACGTCCTGACTTTC

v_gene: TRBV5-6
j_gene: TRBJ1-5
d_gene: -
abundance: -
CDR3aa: CASSVAGVWQPQHF
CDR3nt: TGTGCCAGCAGCGTCGCAGGGGTTTGGCAGCCCCAGCATTTT

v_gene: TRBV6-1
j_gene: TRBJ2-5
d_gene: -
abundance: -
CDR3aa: CASKIGADQETQYF
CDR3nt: TGTGCCAGCAAGATTGGGGCAGATCAAGAGACCCAGTACTTC

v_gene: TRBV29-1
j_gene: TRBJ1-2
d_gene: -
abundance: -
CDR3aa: CSVSTAISGYTF
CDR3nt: TGCAGCGTTTCGACAGCCATCTCAGGCTACACCTTC

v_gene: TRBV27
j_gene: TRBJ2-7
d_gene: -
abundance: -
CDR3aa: CASSSSGFLSSYEQYF
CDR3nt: TGTGCCAGCAGCTCCTCAGGTTTTCTAAGCTCCTACGAGCAGTACTTC

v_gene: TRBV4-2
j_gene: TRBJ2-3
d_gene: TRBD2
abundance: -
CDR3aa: CASSHVTSGRTDTQYF
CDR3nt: TGTGCCAGCAGCCACGTTACTAGCGGGAGGACAGATACGCAGTATTTT

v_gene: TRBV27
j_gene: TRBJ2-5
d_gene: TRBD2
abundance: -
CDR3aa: CASSSASGRETGYF
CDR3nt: TGTGCCAGCAGTTCGGCTAGCGGGAGGGAAACGGGATACTTC

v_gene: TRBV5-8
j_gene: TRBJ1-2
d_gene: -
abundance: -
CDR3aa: CASSHYGYTF
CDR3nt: TGTGCCAGCAGCCATTATGGCTACACCTTC

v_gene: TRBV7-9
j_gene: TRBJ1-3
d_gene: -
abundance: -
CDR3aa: CSSSLEISGITRNTIYF
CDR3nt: TGTTCCAGCAGCTTAGAAATTTCGGGGATTACAAGAAACACCATATATTTT

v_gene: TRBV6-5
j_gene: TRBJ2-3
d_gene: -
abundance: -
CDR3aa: CASRAARIPDTQYF
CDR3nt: TGTGCCAGCAGGGCAGCGCGGATCCCGGATACGCAGTATTTT

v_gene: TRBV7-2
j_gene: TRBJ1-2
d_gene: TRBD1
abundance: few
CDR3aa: CASSLAGGYSGYTF
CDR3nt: TGTGCCAGCAGCTTGGCAGGGGGTTATTCTGGCTACACCTTC

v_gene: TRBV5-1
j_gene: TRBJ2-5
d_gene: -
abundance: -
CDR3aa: CASSPIVSGQETQYF
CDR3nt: TGCGCCAGCAGCCCGATAGTATCGGGACAAGAGACCCAGTACTTC

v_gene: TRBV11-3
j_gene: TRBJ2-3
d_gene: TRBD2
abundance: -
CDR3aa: CASSSRTSGFTDTQYF
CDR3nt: TGTGCCAGCAGCTCTCGGACTAGCGGTTTCACAGATACGCAGTATTTT

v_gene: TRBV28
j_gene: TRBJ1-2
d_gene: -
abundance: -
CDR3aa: CASSGKGERNYYGYTF
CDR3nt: TGTGCCAGCAGCGGCAAGGGGGAAAGGAATTACTATGGCTACACCTTC

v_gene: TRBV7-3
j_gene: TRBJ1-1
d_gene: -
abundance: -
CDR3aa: CASSEGQRNTEAFF
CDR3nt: TGTGCCAGCAGTGAAGGACAGAGGAACACTGAAGCTTTCTTT

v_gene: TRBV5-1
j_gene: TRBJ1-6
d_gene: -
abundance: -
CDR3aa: CASSDDSYGSPLHF
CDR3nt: TGCGCCAGCAGCGACGACAGCTACGGTTCACCCCTCCACTTT

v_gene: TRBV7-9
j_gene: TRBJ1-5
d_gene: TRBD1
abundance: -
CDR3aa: CSSSFGDRGNQPQHF
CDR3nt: TGTTCCAGCAGCTTTGGAGACAGGGGTAATCAGCCCCAGCATTTT

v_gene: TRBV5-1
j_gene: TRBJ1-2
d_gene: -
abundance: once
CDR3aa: CASSLQGLYGYTF
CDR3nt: TGCGCCAGCAGCCTACAGGGCCTCTATGGCTACACCTTC